This TCR beta chain was recorded in a study of blood T cell repertoires in COVID-19. Measured with immunoSEQ multiplex PCR; TCRdb has only the in-frame clones, and not every one. Among about 73,000 clones listed, 70% to 85% were seen once. In regard to this clone: Other DNA sequences of this sample code for an identical CDR3.

In germline, CDR1 is DFQATT, CDR2 SNEGSKA (reference sequence). The ends were cut back, 0 bases at V and 8 bases at J, with 7 bases in the middle. CDR3 size: 11 residues. V usage is TRBV20-1 and J usage is TRBJ1-2; no clear D. Sequencing input: peripheral blood. This clonotype was sampled from a woman aged 60-70 years with acute or convalescent COVID-19. The CDR3 sequence: CSARDRSGYTF. As DNA, the CDR3 is TGCAGTGCTAGAGACAGGTCCGGCTACACCTTC.